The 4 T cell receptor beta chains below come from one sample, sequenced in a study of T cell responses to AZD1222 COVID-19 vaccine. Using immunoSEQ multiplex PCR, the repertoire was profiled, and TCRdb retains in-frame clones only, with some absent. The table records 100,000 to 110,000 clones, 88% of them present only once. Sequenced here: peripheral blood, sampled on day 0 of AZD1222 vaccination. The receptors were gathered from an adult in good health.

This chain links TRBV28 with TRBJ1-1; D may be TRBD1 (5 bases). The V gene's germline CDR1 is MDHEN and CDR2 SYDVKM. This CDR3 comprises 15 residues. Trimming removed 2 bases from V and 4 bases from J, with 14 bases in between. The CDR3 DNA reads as TGTGCCAGCAGTTTAACCCCCGGGACGACCACTGAAGCTTTCTTT. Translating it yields CASSLTPGTTTEAFF.

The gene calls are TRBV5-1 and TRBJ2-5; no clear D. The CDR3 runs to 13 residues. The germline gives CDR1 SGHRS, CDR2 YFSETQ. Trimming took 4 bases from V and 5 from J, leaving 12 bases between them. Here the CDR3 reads CASSEQSAETQYF. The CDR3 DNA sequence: TGCGCCAGCAGCGAGCAGAGTGCGGAGACCCAGTACTTC.

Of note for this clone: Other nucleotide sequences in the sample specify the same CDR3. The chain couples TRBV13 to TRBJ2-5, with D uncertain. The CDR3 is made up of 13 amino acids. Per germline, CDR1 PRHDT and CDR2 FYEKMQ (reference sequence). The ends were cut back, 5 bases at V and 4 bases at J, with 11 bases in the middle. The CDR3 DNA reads TGTGCCAGCAGCCTCCCCGGAGCAGAGACCCAGTACTTC. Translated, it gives CASSLPGAETQYF.

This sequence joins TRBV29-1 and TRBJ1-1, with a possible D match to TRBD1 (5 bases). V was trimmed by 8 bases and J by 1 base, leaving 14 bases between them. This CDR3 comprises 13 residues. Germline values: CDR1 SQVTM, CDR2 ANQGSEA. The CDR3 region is CSSSRDENTEAFF. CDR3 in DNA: TGCAGCTCCAGCAGGGACGAGAACACTGAAGCTTTCTTT.